These 19 T cell receptor beta chains share one sample of origin, sequenced in a study of T cell changes during pregnancy in multiple sclerosis. This table comes from immunoSEQ multiplex PCR, and its TCRdb copy is limited to in-frame clones, with some not included. The profile shows about 52,000 clones, roughly 90% of them singletons. The sequencing used CD4+ T cells from peripheral blood mononuclear cells, collected after pregnancy. All receptors derive from a female donor in good health, enrolled as a control in a pregnancy study.

This clone occurred once. The chain has TRBV5-1 and TRBJ1-1; D not certain. Germline values: CDR1 SGHRS, CDR2 YFSETQ. V was clipped by 0 bases and J by 6 bases, with 15 bases between them. This CDR3 is built from 15 residues. In DNA form, the CDR3 reads TGCGCCAGCAGCTTGGCGCCCCTTCAGGTGCCTGAAGCTTTCTTT. Translating it yields CASSLAPLQVPEAFF.

The V gene is TRBV6-1, the J gene TRBJ1-1; the D gene is possibly TRBD1 (5 bases). Trimming shortened V by 6 bases and J by 5 bases, and 10 bases separated the two germline ends. CDR1 is MNHNS, CDR2 SASEGT, per germline. The CDR3 extends over 12 amino acids. The CDR3 is CASRRRGTEAFF. CDR3 sequence (DNA): TGTGCCAGCAGAAGACGGGGGACTGAAGCTTTCTTT.

Regarding this clone: The junction departs from germline at one end; a sequencing error may be responsible. The sample carries other DNA sequences with the same CDR3. V is TRBV5-4 and J is TRBJ2-7, with TRBD1 matching over 7 bases. CDR1 is SGHNT, CDR2 YYREEE, per germline (reference sequence). The CDR3 runs to 15 residues. The CDR3 DNA sequence: TGTGCCAGCAGCTCTCCCGCAGGGGGAACCTATGAGCAGTACTTC. Amino acid sequence: CASSSPAGGTYEQYF. The full variable domain, its missing parts supplied by reference TRBV5-4 and TRBJ2-7, is ETGVTQSPTHLIKTRGQQVTLRCSSQSGHNTVSWYQQALGQGPQFIFQYYREEENGRGNFPPRFSGLQFPNYSSELNVNALELDDSALYLCASSSPAGGTYEQYFGPGTRLTVT.

The V call is TRBV7-2, the J call TRBJ2-7; D gene unclear. From germline, CDR1 is SGHTA and CDR2 FQGNSA. V lost 4 bases to trimming and J lost 3 bases, with 7 bases between them. This CDR3 contains 12 residues. The CDR3: CASSSRFYEQYF. CDR3 DNA: TGTGCCAGCAGCTCCCGTTTCTACGAGCAGTACTTC.

J is TRBJ2-3 and V is TRBV27, with 10 bases identical to TRBD2. The CDR3 is 19 residues long. V was clipped by 4 bases and J by 0 bases; unmatched bases: 13. Germline V gives CDR1 MNHEY, CDR2 SMNVEV (reference sequence). The CDR3 protein is CASSSLFTSGVMSTDTQYF. As DNA, the CDR3 is TGTGCCAGCAGTTCCCTCTTTACTAGCGGGGTGATGAGCACAGATACGCAGTATTTT.

The V gene is TRBV28, the J gene TRBJ2-7, with D perhaps matching TRBD1 (6 bases). CDR3 length: 14 amino acids. Between the trimmed V and J ends, which lost 5 bases and 5 bases, there was a span of 16 bases. The V gene's germline CDR1 is MDHEN and CDR2 SYDVKM. CDR3 coding DNA: TGTGCCAGCAGTCCCCCTTACAGGGCCCACGAGCAGTACTTC. Protein: CASSPPYRAHEQYF. Based on the CDR3 plus reference TRBV28 and TRBJ2-7, the full variable domain is DVKVTQSSRYLVKRTGEKVFLECVQDMDHENMFWYRQDPGLGLRLIYFSYDVKMKEKGDIPEGYSVSREKKERFSLILESASTNQTSMYLCASSPPYRAHEQYFGPGTRLTVT.

The chain links TRBV27 to TRBJ1-1; D may be TRBD1 (5 bases). Trimming left V 6 bases short and J 0 bases short, with 8 bases between. The CDR3 totals 13 residues. Germline CDR1 MNHEY, CDR2 SMNVEV (reference sequence). The CDR3 reads CASSRQLNTEAFF. The CDR3 nucleotides read TGTGCCAGCAGCCGACAGCTGAACACTGAAGCTTTCTTT.

This clone was recorded once. V and J are TRBV7-9 and TRBJ1-6; D perhaps matches TRBD1 (6 bases). The ends were cut back, 5 bases at V and 6 bases at J, with 11 bases in the middle. Germline CDR1 is SEHNR and CDR2 is FQNEAQ (reference sequence). This CDR3 is 14 amino acids long. The CDR3 DNA is TGTGCCAGCAGCCCACAGGGTCTTAATTCACCCCTCCACTTT. This translates into CASSPQGLNSPLHF.

The chain combines TRBV19 with TRBJ2-5, with 7 nucleotides matching TRBD1. The length of the CDR3 is 14 residues. With 8 bases clipped from V and 7 bases from J, the junction kept 13 bases outside the gene matches. Germline assignment: CDR1 LNHDA and CDR2 SQIVND (reference sequence). CDR3 coding DNA: TGTGCCAGTCAAGACAGGGCAGCTTTAGGGACCCAGTACTTC. This encodes CASQDRAALGTQYF.

V is TRBV7-8 and J is TRBJ1-6; unclear D gene. Germline loops: CDR1 SGHVS, CDR2 FQNEAQ. CDR3 size: 12 residues. V lost 4 bases, J lost 6 bases, and 4 bases lay in between. Written as DNA, the CDR3 is TGTGCCAGCAGCTCTAGTAATTCACCCCTCCACTTT. Translating gives CASSSSNSPLHF.

The chain links TRBV28 to TRBJ2-7, with 8 nucleotides matching TRBD1. The CDR3 has 16 amino acids. Germline V gives CDR1 MDHEN, CDR2 SYDVKM. Trimming removed 3 bases from V and 5 bases from J; junction bases left unmatched: 12. CDR3: CASSLNRGFDIDEQYF. The CDR3 bases are TGTGCCAGCAGTTTGAACAGGGGGTTTGATATTGACGAGCAGTACTTC.

This clone is a singleton in its sample. The J gene is TRBJ2-7, the V gene TRBV29-1; 7 bases fit TRBD2. The CDR3 covers 13 residues. After removal of 5 bases from V and 6 bases from J, the junction contained 10 bases not matched to a gene. Germline values: CDR1 SQVTM, CDR2 ANQGSEA. CDR3 protein: CSVPGGVRSEQYF. CDR3 bases: TGCAGCGTTCCTGGGGGGGTGAGAAGCGAGCAGTACTTC.

V and J are TRBV19 and TRBJ2-6; D is unclear. The CDR3 is made up of 14 amino acids. CDR1 is LNHDA and CDR2 is SQIVND in the germline V gene (reference sequence). Trimming removed 7 bases at V and 0 bases at J, with 7 bases between. The CDR3 nucleotides read TGTGCCAGTATGGCTTTCTCTGGGGCCAACGTCCTGACTTTC. This translates into CASMAFSGANVLTF.

The CDR3 nucleotides read TGTGCCACATTCGCGGGCTTACAATTCACTGAAGCTTTCTTT. Its translation: CATFAGLQFTEAFF. The chain uses TRBV18 and TRBJ1-1, with unresolved D. The CDR3 length is 14 residues. Germline V gene sequence: CDR1 KGHSH, CDR2 LQKENI. Trimming took off 10 bases at V and 4 bases at J, with 19 bases between the two ends.

The chain recombines TRBV6-6 with TRBJ2-7; 8 positions agree with TRBD1. V lost 8 bases, J lost 3 bases, and 6 bases stayed unmatched. Germline CDR1 reads MNHNY; CDR2 reads SVGAGI (reference sequence). CDR3 length equals 13 residues. CDR3 sequence: CASFPGQGYEQYF. CDR3 in DNA: TGTGCCAGCTTCCCCGGACAGGGCTACGAGCAGTACTTC.

The V call is TRBV9, the J call TRBJ1-3, with D tentatively TRBD1 (5 bases). With 5 bases removed from V and 3 bases from J, the gap between germline ends came to 12 bases. CDR3 length: 14 amino acids. Germline V gives CDR1 SGDLS, CDR2 YYNGEE. This chain's CDR3 is CASRSGGGGNTIYF. DNA for the CDR3: TGTGCCAGCAGGTCCGGGGGAGGTGGAAACACCATATATTTT.

The chain employs TRBV4-1 and TRBJ1-5; 9 nucleotides agree with TRBD1. Trimming at V came to 0 bases and at J to 7 bases, leaving 7 bases not matched to a gene. Looked up from germline, CDR1 is MGHRA and CDR2 is YSYEKL. There are 16 residues in the CDR3. The DNA of the CDR3 is TGCGCCAGCAGCCAAGATCCGACAGGGGGTCGGCAGCCCCAGCATTTT. Residues: CASSQDPTGGRQPQHF.

This chain joins TRBV6-6 and TRBJ1-1; possibly TRBD1 for D (6 bases). The length of the CDR3 is 12 residues. In germline, CDR1 is MNHNY, CDR2 SVGAGI (reference sequence). The ends were cut back, 7 bases at V and 11 bases at J, with 17 bases in the middle. The CDR3 region is CASTPEGGWAFF. The CDR3 DNA is TGTGCCAGCACCCCAGAGGGGGGGTGGGCTTTCTTT.

The chain recombines TRBV7-2 with TRBJ1-1; D is uncertain. Trimming pared 1 base from V and 0 bases from J, leaving 12 bases between. CDR1 and CDR2 from the germline V gene are SGHTA and FQGNSA. The CDR3 spans 16 residues. DNA for the CDR3: TGTGCCAGCAGCTTAGGGTCAACTCTACTGAACACTGAAGCTTTCTTT. Translated: CASSLGSTLLNTEAFF.